Listed here are 11 T cell receptor beta chains from one sample, sequenced in a study of blood T cell repertoires in COVID-19. Clones were read by immunoSEQ multiplex PCR, and TCRdb kept only the in-frame ones, dropping some. The profile shows roughly 65,000 clones, roughly 80% of them singletons. Specimen: peripheral blood. These receptors were taken from a human donor in a cohort sampled during active COVID-19.

This clone has more than one count but fewer than ten. This CDR3 is CASSPYWIAGGTNTGELFF. CDR3 DNA: TGTGCCAGCAGTCCTTACTGGATAGCGGGGGGAACCAACACCGGGGAGCTGTTTTTT. The genes are TRBV7-8 and TRBJ2-2; TRBD2 matches 10 bases. Germline values: CDR1 SGHVS, CDR2 FQNEAQ. The CDR3 covers 19 residues. V shed 6 bases, J shed 2 bases, and the junction held 15 bases outside the gene matches.

The genes are TRBV9 and TRBJ1-5; unclear D gene. With 2 bases removed from V and 6 bases from J, the gap between germline ends came to 9 bases. The CDR3 is 13 residues long. In germline, CDR1 is SGDLS, CDR2 YYNGEE. CDR3: CASSVEGGQPQHF. CDR3 DNA: TGTGCCAGCAGCGTGGAGGGCGGTCAGCCCCAGCATTTT.

With respect to this clone: Germline is not matched at one junction end, which may reflect a read error. The chain recombines TRBV7-8 with TRBJ2-7, with TRBD2 matching over 9 bases. The CDR3 extends over 14 amino acids. Germline V lookup: CDR1 SGHVS, CDR2 FQNEAQ. This CDR3 is CASSLAGLDYEQYF. CDR3 nucleotides: TGTGCCAGCAGCCTAGCGGGACTAGATTACGAGCAGTACTTC.

This clone is medium-sized by share. The chain carries TRBV11-2 and TRBJ1-2, with 7 bases lining up with TRBD1. The length of the CDR3 is 15 residues. CDR1 and CDR2 (germline): SGHAT, FQNNGV. After removal of 2 bases from V and 2 bases from J, the junction contained 5 bases not matched to a gene. CDR3 sequence: CASSLRQGWNYGYTF. The CDR3 nucleotides are TGTGCCAGCAGCTTAAGACAGGGTTGGAACTATGGCTACACCTTC.

This rearrangement joins TRBV5-4 to TRBJ1-4; a possible D gene is TRBD1 (5 bases). The CDR3 has 13 residues. Between the trimmed V and J ends, which lost 1 base and 7 bases, there was a span of 8 bases. Germline CDR1 reads SGHNT; CDR2 reads YYREEE (reference sequence). The chain's CDR3 is CASSLLGGEKLFF. Written as DNA, the CDR3 is TGTGCCAGCAGCTTGTTGGGGGGTGAAAAACTGTTTTTT.

The chain links TRBV6-5 to TRBJ1-6, with D perhaps matching TRBD1 (5 bases). The length of the CDR3 is 15 residues. The V gene lost 6 bases and the J gene lost 8 bases, with 17 bases spanning the gap. Germline V CDR1 and CDR2: MNHEY, SVGAGI. CDR3 nucleotide sequence: TGTGCCAGCAGACAGGAGGGATTCAGTTATTCACCCCTCCACTTT. Its protein product is CASRQEGFSYSPLHF.

The chain carries TRBV5-8 and TRBJ2-7, with D possibly TRBD1 on 6 matching bases. V was cut by 4 bases and J by 3 bases, with 11 bases left in between. The germline CDR1 and CDR2 sequences are SGHTS and YDEGEE. The CDR3 sequence is 13 residues long. The CDR3 is CASSGRGGYEQYF. CDR3 coding DNA: TGTGCCAGCAGCGGCAGGGGTGGCTACGAGCAGTACTTC.

Judged by abundance, this clone is hyperexpanded (1% or more). CDR3 DNA sequence: TGTGCCAGCAGCTTGACAGCCCCTAATTCACCCCTCCACTTT. Its translation is CASSLTAPNSPLHF. The chain is built from TRBV5-7 and TRBJ1-6; unclear D gene. TRBV5-7 is reported as an ORF; its role is uncertain. V lost 1 base and J 6 bases, leaving 8 bases between the germline ends. The CDR3 contains 14 residues.

V and J are TRBV7-9 and TRBJ1-3, with D hard to call. The CDR3 totals 12 residues. V dropped 5 bases and J dropped 4 bases, with 6 bases sitting between them. Per germline, CDR1 SEHNR and CDR2 FQNEAQ (reference sequence). CDR3 protein: CASSEGGNTIYF. The CDR3 DNA reads as TGTGCCAGCAGCGAGGGCGGAAACACCATATATTTT.

This rearrangement joins TRBV29-1 to TRBJ2-7, with no clear D. The CDR3 spans 11 residues. CDR1 and CDR2 (germline): SQVTM, ANQGSEA. V lost 0 bases and J lost 3, with 3 bases in between. The CDR3 loop is CSVEDSYEQYF. The CDR3 DNA sequence: TGCAGCGTTGAAGACAGCTACGAGCAGTACTTC.

The rearrangement joins TRBV7-2 to TRBJ2-7; 7 positions match TRBD2. The length of the CDR3 is 15 residues. The trim removed 5 bases at V and 2 bases at J, leaving 9 bases unmatched. CDR1 is SGHTA, CDR2 FQGNSA, per germline. DNA of the CDR3: TGTGCCAGCAGCCCCAATGGGGGGGGGACCTACGAGCAGTACTTC. Translation: CASSPNGGGTYEQYF.